The 15 T cell receptor beta chains below come from one sample, sequenced in a study of patients and donors after allogeneic stem cell transplantation. In TCRdb, the RT-PCR reads were re-called with MiXCR into one record per CDR3 protein. The sample comprises 25,000 to 35,000 distinct CDR3 sequences, under 7.5% of which are singletons, and roughly 34% rests with the top ten. Input material: blood, either unsorted or a sorted T cell fraction (not recorded which). These receptors were taken from a human donor who was either an allogeneic HSCT recipient or a stem cell or donor lymphocyte infusion donor (not recorded which). It is not recorded whose cells these are; they may come from a transplant donor.

This clonotype was seen only a few times. The chain recombines TRBV11-2 with TRBJ2-6; D is unresolved. The CDR3 contains 15 residues. Trimming took off 7 bases at V and 0 bases at J, with 10 bases between the two ends. Per the germline V gene, CDR1 is SGHAT and CDR2 is FQNNGV. Here the CDR3 DNA reads TGTGCCAGCAAAGACACCCTCTCTGGGGCCAACGTCCTGACTTTC. This encodes CASKDTLSGANVLTF.

The CDR3 sequence: CASRDRGRVSGNTIYF. The DNA of the CDR3 is TGTGCCAGTAGGGACAGGGGGCGAGTATCTGGAAACACCATATATTTT. The chain has TRBV19 and TRBJ1-3, with 11 nucleotides matching TRBD1. The CDR3 is 16 residues long. Germline-derived CDR1 and CDR2 are LNHDA and SQIVND (reference sequence). The trim removed 6 bases at V and 1 base at J, leaving 5 bases unmatched.

This clonotype occurred a few times. The genes are TRBV20-1 and TRBJ1-2, with 7 positions matching TRBD1. Trimming cost V 1 base and J 8 bases; bases outside gene matches: 13. The CDR3 has 15 amino acids. Per germline, CDR1 DFQATT and CDR2 SNEGSKA (reference sequence). The CDR3 sequence: CSARVIGPGGTGYTF. As DNA, the CDR3 is TGCAGTGCTAGAGTAATCGGGCCAGGGGGTACCGGCTACACCTTC.

This clonotype appeared many times. V gene TRBV12-3 or TRBV12-4 combines with J gene TRBJ1-5; 8 bases line up with TRBD1. Unmatched junction bases numbered 5, after V lost 6 bases and J lost 1 base. The CDR3 spans 15 residues. The CDR3 nucleotides are TGTGCCAGCAGCGACAGGGGAATAAGCAATCAGCCCCAGCATTTT. Its protein product is CASSDRGISNQPQHF.

The rearrangement joins TRBV11-1 to TRBJ2-6; 8 bases are a match to TRBD2. V lost 4 bases, J lost 0 bases, and 8 bases stayed unmatched. Germline lookup yields CDR1 SGHAT and CDR2 FQDESV (reference sequence). This CDR3 contains 18 residues. The DNA for the CDR3 is TGTGCCAGCAGCTCCCCCGGACTAGCCATCTCTGGGGCCAACGTCCTGACTTTC. It yields the protein CASSSPGLAISGANVLTF.

This clonotype was counted at least ten times. V is TRBV5-1 and J is TRBJ1-1; D is ambiguous. The CDR3 runs 14 residues. Germline CDR1 reads SGHRS; CDR2 reads YFSETQ. V was pared by 0 bases and J by 7 bases, with 13 bases between. CDR3 coding DNA: TGCGCCAGCAGCTTGGAACGACTAGTGGGTGAAGCTTTCTTT. It codes for CASSLERLVGEAFF.

This clonotype is termed medium-sized (0.01 to 0.1%). This rearrangement joins TRBV7-3 to TRBJ2-3; the D is unclear. Germline CDR1 and CDR2: SGHTA and FQGTGA. This CDR3 contains 14 residues. Deletions cut 5 bases from V and 2 bases from J, with 11 bases between. The CDR3 here is CASSPSGTTDTQYF. Written as DNA, the CDR3 is TGTGCCAGCAGCCCATCCGGAACCACAGATACGCAGTATTTT.

This clonotype has only a few counts. V gene TRBV19 combines with J gene TRBJ2-7; D unclear. Germline V gene sequence: CDR1 LNHDA, CDR2 SQIVND (reference sequence). V shed 5 bases and J shed 4 bases, with 12 bases lying between them. The length of the CDR3 is 13 residues. CDR3 protein: CASSADWGYEQYF. CDR3 in DNA: TGTGCCAGTAGTGCAGACTGGGGATACGAGCAGTACTTC.

In this sample, this clonotype turned up many times. This sequence joins TRBV7-9 and TRBJ2-1; D unresolved. The CDR3 has 15 residues. The V gene's germline CDR1 is SEHNR and CDR2 FQNEAQ (reference sequence). Trimming cost V 7 bases and J 0 bases, with 13 bases left between them. CDR3 nucleotide sequence: TGTGCCAGCACCCCTCCGGGCGACTCCTACAATGAGCAGTTCTTC. This codes for CASTPPGDSYNEQFF.

There are a few counts of this clonotype. The chain links TRBV6-4 to TRBJ2-3; 7 bases map to TRBD1. The CDR3 has 16 amino acids. J was trimmed by 4 bases and V by 6 bases; bases with no gene match: 13. Germline V lookup: CDR1 MRHNA, CDR2 SNTAGT. The chain's CDR3 is CASSIGTGEGSDTQYF. CDR3 DNA: TGTGCCAGCAGCATTGGAACAGGGGAAGGTTCAGATACGCAGTATTTT.

This clonotype appeared many times. The chain employs TRBV5-6 and TRBJ1-1; D is possibly TRBD1 (5 bases). Germline V gene sequence: CDR1 SGHDT, CDR2 YYEEEE. The CDR3 runs to 12 residues. The germline V and J ends were trimmed by 7 bases and 8 bases, with 15 bases remaining between them. The CDR3 reads CASGSLWTEAFF. The CDR3 nucleotides are TGTGCCAGCGGGTCTTTGTGGACAGAAGCTTTCTTT.

This clonotype was recorded at least ten times. The V gene is TRBV4-2, the J gene TRBJ2-1; 8 nucleotides match TRBD1. V lost 3 bases to trimming and J lost 0 bases; unmatched junction nucleotides: 1. The V gene's germline CDR1 is LGHNA and CDR2 YNFKEQ. The CDR3 runs to 15 residues. The CDR3 DNA follows: TGTGCCAGCAGCCAGGACAGGGACTCCTACAATGAGCAGTTCTTC. As protein: CASSQDRDSYNEQFF.

This clonotype came up many times. The rearrangement joins TRBV29-1 to TRBJ2-2, with 12 bases aligning to TRBD2. This CDR3 has 16 residues. V shed 6 bases and J 6 bases; nucleotides not matched to a gene: 11. CDR1 SQVTM and CDR2 ANQGSEA come from the germline V gene. The CDR3 is CSVKGLAGRGSGELFF. The CDR3 coding sequence is TGCAGCGTGAAAGGACTAGCGGGAAGAGGGTCCGGGGAGCTGTTTTTT.

In its sample, this clonotype was seen a few times. V usage is TRBV7-9 and J usage is TRBJ2-1, with D perhaps TRBD1 (6 bases). This CDR3 has 16 amino acids. Germline CDR1 and CDR2: SEHNR and FQNEAQ (reference sequence). V lost 2 bases, J lost 4 bases, and 15 bases lay in between. The CDR3 region is CASSLRTEGFYNEQFF. For the CDR3, the DNA is TGTGCCAGCAGCTTACGGACAGAGGGCTTTTACAATGAGCAGTTCTTC. The full variable domain, in which reference TRBV7-9 and TRBJ2-1 provide the parts outside the CDR3, is DTGVSQNPRHKITKRGQNVTFRCDPISEHNRLYWYRQTLGQGPEFLTYFQNEAQLEKSRLLSDRFSAERPKGSFSTLEIQRTEQGDSAMYLCASSLRTEGFYNEQFFGPGTRLTVL.

The chain has TRBV19 and TRBJ1-5; 8 nucleotides align to TRBD1. V shed 4 bases, J shed 4 bases, and the junction held 6 bases outside the gene matches. In germline, CDR1 is LNHDA, CDR2 SQIVND (reference sequence). The CDR3 runs 15 residues. The CDR3 DNA is TGTGCCAGTAGTACCGGACAGGGACGGAATCAGCCCCAGCATTTT. This encodes CASSTGQGRNQPQHF.